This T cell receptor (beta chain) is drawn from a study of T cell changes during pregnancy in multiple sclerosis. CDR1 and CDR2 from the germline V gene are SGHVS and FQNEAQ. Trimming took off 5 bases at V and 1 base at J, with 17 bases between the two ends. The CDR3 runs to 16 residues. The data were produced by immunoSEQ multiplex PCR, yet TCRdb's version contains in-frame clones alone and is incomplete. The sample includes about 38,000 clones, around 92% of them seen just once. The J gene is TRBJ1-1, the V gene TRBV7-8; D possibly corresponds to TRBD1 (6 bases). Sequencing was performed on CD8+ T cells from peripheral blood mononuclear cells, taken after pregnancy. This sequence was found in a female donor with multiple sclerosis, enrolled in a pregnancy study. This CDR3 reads CASSDGRGEWNTEAFF. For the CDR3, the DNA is TGTGCCAGCAGCGACGGGAGGGGGGAATGGAACACTGAAGCTTTCTTT.